This is a list of T cell receptor beta chains from one sample in a study of blood T cell repertoires in COVID-19. The protocol was immunoSEQ multiplex PCR, while the TCRdb copy is restricted to in-frame clones and leaves out a portion. The sample has around 250,000 clones; 82% are singletons. Material: peripheral blood. The origin of the receptors is a woman aged 18-35 years with acute or convalescent COVID-19. The CDR3 runs from the conserved cysteine through the conserved F or W. The D gene is left open where the match is weak. Clone size is shown for a subset of rows, as once, few, many or a class of expanded clone.

J	V	length	D	size	DNA	CDR3
TRBJ2-7	TRBV12-5	14	-	-	TGTGCTAGTGGTGGCTCGATGGCCTCCTACGAGCAGTACTTC	CASGGSMASYEQYF
TRBJ1-2	TRBV6-5	16	-	-	TGTGCCAGCAGTTACTCGATGGGAGGGAGGGGCAGCGGCTACACCTTC	CASSYSMGGRGSGYTF
TRBJ2-3	TRBV10-2	16	TRBD2	-	TGCGCCAGCAGTGGTTTCTTAGCGGGAGATCAGGATACGCAGTATTTT	CASSGFLAGDQDTQYF
TRBJ1-1	TRBV7-2	14	-	-	TGTGCCAGCAGCTTAGATCCGGTGAACACTGAAGCTTTCTTT	CASSLDPVNTEAFF
TRBJ2-7	TRBV28	16	TRBD2	-	TGTGCCAGCATTCTTGGGACCCGGGGAGGGGTAAACGAGCAGTACTTC	CASILGTRGGVNEQYF
TRBJ1-1	TRBV7-9	17	TRBD1	-	TGTGCCAGCAGCGACGGGACAGCGGATCGGAGGTACACTGAAGCTTTCTTT	CASSDGTADRRYTEAFF
TRBJ1-2	TRBV25-1	12	TRBD1	-	TGTGCCAGCTGGACAGGGCACTATGGCTACACCTTC	CASWTGHYGYTF
TRBJ1-4	TRBV9	15	TRBD1	-	TGTGCCAGCAGCGTAGGAGACAGGGATAATGAAAAACTGTTTTTT	CASSVGDRDNEKLFF
TRBJ1-2	TRBV9	15	-	few	TGTGCCAGCAGCGGAAACCCCCGGGTTAACTATGGCTACACCTTC	CASSGNPRVNYGYTF
TRBJ1-3	TRBV18	16	-	-	TGTGCCAGCTCACCACCGGCAGGGGCGGCTGGAAACACCATATATTTT	CASSPPAGAAGNTIYF
TRBJ2-5	TRBV27	16	TRBD2	-	TGTGCCAGCAGTTCCACCTTAGCGGGAGGGGGAGAGACCCAGTACTTC	CASSSTLAGGGETQYF
TRBJ1-1	TRBV30	13	-	-	TGTGCCTGGAAAGGGCAGGGGAACACTGAAGCTTTCTTT	CAWKGQGNTEAFF
TRBJ1-3	TRBV19	19	-	-	TGTGCCAGTACCACAAAGGGATGGACAGTTTCTTTCTCTGGAAACACCATATATTTT	CASTTKGWTVSFSGNTIYF
TRBJ2-3	TRBV5-4	16	TRBD1	-	TGTGCCAGCAGCATTACAGGGGGCTCGCACACAGATACGCAGTATTTT	CASSITGGSHTDTQYF
TRBJ2-3	TRBV29-1	14	TRBD1	-	TGCAGCGTCGGGAGACAGGGGGCTACAGATACGCAGTATTTT	CSVGRQGATDTQYF
TRBJ2-3	TRBV28	15	TRBD2	-	TGTGCCAGCAGTCCGACTAGCGGGGGCGCAGATACGCAGTATTTT	CASSPTSGGADTQYF
TRBJ2-2	TRBV28	16	-	-	TGTGCCAGCAGTTTTTTTCGGGTAACCTTCACCGGGGAGCTGTTTTTT	CASSFFRVTFTGELFF
TRBJ2-7	TRBV20-1	15	-	once	TGCAGTGCTAGTTGGGGGGGGCTAGAGTCCTACGAGCAGTACTTC	CSASWGGLESYEQYF
TRBJ1-3	TRBV9	19	TRBD1	-	TGTGCCAGCAGCAAGACCGGGACAGGGGACCTCTACTCTGGAAACACCATATATTTT	CASSKTGTGDLYSGNTIYF
TRBJ2-5	TRBV6-5	15	TRBD2	-	TGTGCCAGTAGCGCGGGGGTCCCTCCGCAAGAGACCCAGTACTTC	CASSAGVPPQETQYF